This T cell receptor beta chain was documented in a study of CD8+CD57+ T cells in acquired aplastic anemia (dated by TCRdb to the late 2010s). As for the study more broadly: A mean of about 3.2 ug of DNA, ranging from roughly 0.19 to 27.4 ug, was extracted from sorted CD4+ and CD8+ cells. What the authors observed across the whole study: Although roughly 29 CD8+ CDR3 sequences were shared by patients and controls, these sequences appeared highly expressed in patients and within the immunodominant clones of patients. Between patients and healthy controls, no significant difference in CD8+ Simpson's diversity was found (P=0.060).

The study deep-sequenced TCR repertoires of sorted CD4+ and CD8+ blood T cells from severe aplastic anemia patients and healthy subjects. Ficoll-Paque density gradient centrifugation was used to isolate peripheral blood mononuclear cells. Before DNA was extracted, CD4+ and CD8+ T cells were sorted using either FACS or magnetic beads. About this clonotype itself: Its cognate antigen has yet to be identified. No much larger clonotype is one base removed from it; base qualities were not supplied.

Genomic DNA was used as template for profiling of TCR beta VDJ combinations and CDR3 sequences. An Illumina HiSeq 2000 was the platform used for TCR repertoire sequencing. The paper's data handling went like this. Repertoire assessment relied on Simpson's diversity index, CDR3 size and DJ length profiles, and TRBV/TRBJ rearrangement plots. Whichever DNA sequence was most abundant in the deep sequencing data was defined as the immunodominant clone. CDR3 amino acid sequences were screened for sharing across subjects and were compared with published repertoires and the VDJdb database. TCRdb cleaned the public reads at Q25 with fastp, built clones with MiXCR and kept in-frame beta chains. Rows are combined by CDR3 protein, so each entry shows the most common genes and DNA. The V and J calls and clone size are TCRdb's, not the authors'. Here the sample has 150,000 to 200,000 distinct CDR3 sequences; around 66% occur a single time. The ten most abundant clones make up around 46% of the sample.

The sequenced sample was sorted CD4+, CD8+, or CD8+CD57+ T cells (not recorded which) from PBMCs. The TCR sequence derives from a human donor with severe aplastic anemia or a healthy control (not recorded which).

CDR3 loop: CSALQGQGTDTQYF. The sequenced DNA: TGCAGCGCTCTCCAGGGACAGGGCACAGATACGCAGTATTTT. The chain is assembled from TRBV29-1 and TRBJ2-3; 8 junctional bases match TRBD1. From a lookup of the germline V gene, CDR1 and CDR2 are SQVTM and ANQGSEA. Trimming accounts for 7 bases at V and 1 base at J, while the number of junction bases matched to no gene is 7. The CDR3 has 14 amino acids, counting the end cysteine and phenylalanine. Here the CDR3 DNA is all that survives: 42 bases in frame from base 1.